This passage covers 18 T cell receptor beta chains from one sample sequenced in a study of Ad26.COV2.S vaccination and SARS-CoV-2 variants. TCRdb keeps only in-frame clones here, not all; method: immunoSEQ multiplex PCR. Of 350,000 to 500,000 clones listed, more than 75% are singletons. The treatment denotes: around 19 received Ad26.COV2.S at low or high dose, single or two shots; 5 received placebo; per-sample allocation not given. Samples came from day 63 after the first vaccine or placebo injection. This specimen was peripheral blood, taken in a trial of Ad26.COV2.S vaccine versus placebo. The receptors stem from a person between 18 and 59 years old who received the Ad26.COV2.S COVID-19 vaccine or a placebo.

This chain joins TRBV6-1 and TRBJ2-7; D gene unclear. CDR3 size: 14 residues. Trimming pared 1 base from V and 1 base from J, leaving 8 bases between. Germline CDR1 and CDR2: MNHNS and SASEGT. The DNA of the CDR3 is TGTGCCAGCAGTGAAGATCAGGCATCCTACGAGCAGTACTTC. Amino acids: CASSEDQASYEQYF.

This clone was seen a few times. The chain links TRBV19 to TRBJ1-1; 9 bases are shared with TRBD1. CDR3 length equals 18 residues. Germline CDR1 is LNHDA and CDR2 is SQIVND (reference sequence). Trimming removed 1 base from V and 3 bases from J; junction bases left unmatched: 12. Here the CDR3 DNA reads TGTGCCAGTAGTATAGGTTTACAGGGGGCCCGTTGGGACACTGAAGCTTTCTTT. Its translation: CASSIGLQGARWDTEAFF.

V is TRBV12-3 or TRBV12-4 and J is TRBJ2-7; no definite D call. CDR3 length: 12 amino acids. Deletions cut 5 bases from V and 4 bases from J, with 9 bases between. CDR3 bases: TGTGCCAGCAGTCCTGGACGGTACGAGCAGTACTTC. This translates into CASSPGRYEQYF.

CDR3 nucleotide sequence: TGTGCCAGTAGTATTACGGGCGGATATGGCTACACCTTC. Amino acid sequence: CASSITGGYGYTF. The chain recombines TRBV19 with TRBJ1-2; no clear D. This CDR3 is built from 13 residues. CDR1 and CDR2 (germline): LNHDA, SQIVND (reference sequence). The ends were cut back, 3 bases at V and 5 bases at J, with 10 bases in the middle.

The chain joins TRBV24-1 to TRBJ2-2; 9 bases fit TRBD1. The CDR3 contains 16 residues. J was trimmed by 7 bases and V by 4 bases; bases with no gene match: 9. The germline gives CDR1 KGHDR, CDR2 SFDVKD. The CDR3 DNA reads as TGTGCCACCAGTGACTCCCGGGACAGGGTTTTCGGGGAGCTGTTTTTT. Encoded protein: CATSDSRDRVFGELFF.

CDR3 nucleotide sequence: TGTGCCAGCAGTTACTCCAGGTTATCCGAGCAGTACTTC. It is translated as CASSYSRLSEQYF. This sequence joins TRBV6-6 and TRBJ2-7; D is undetermined. The V and J ends lost 0 bases and 6 bases respectively, with 9 bases between them. The CDR3 has 13 amino acids. Per germline, CDR1 MNHNY and CDR2 SVGAGI (reference sequence).

This chain uses TRBV2 with TRBJ1-4; D is unclear. The ends were cut back, 7 bases at V and 11 bases at J, with 14 bases in the middle. CDR1 and CDR2 from the germline V gene are SNHLY and FYNNEI. The CDR3 extends over 12 amino acids. CDR3 bases: TGTGCCAGCATGGAGGGCTCGGGGAAACTGTTTTTT. It translates to CASMEGSGKLFF.

The chain has TRBV5-4 and TRBJ2-7; D is unresolved. Germline assignment: CDR1 SGHNT and CDR2 YYREEE (reference sequence). V was clipped by 0 bases and J by 6 bases, with 7 bases between them. The CDR3 spans 12 residues. The CDR3 loop is CASSLVASEQYF. CDR3 sequence (DNA): TGTGCCAGCAGCTTGGTAGCCTCCGAGCAGTACTTC.

The chain links TRBV9 to TRBJ2-2; 7 nucleotides match TRBD2. J gave up 3 bases and V 5 bases, and 13 bases lay outside the gene matches. From germline, CDR1 is SGDLS and CDR2 YYNGEE. The CDR3 has 17 amino acids. This chain's CDR3 is CASRYGIGSGDTGELFF. The CDR3 DNA sequence: TGTGCCAGCAGGTATGGAATTGGCAGCGGGGACACCGGGGAGCTGTTTTTT.

This chain joins TRBV7-8 and TRBJ1-1; no definite D call. Germline CDR1 and CDR2: SGHVS and FQNEAQ. The germline V and J ends were trimmed by 0 bases and 0 bases, with 5 bases remaining between them. The CDR3 loop spans 14 amino acids. CDR3 bases: TGTGCCAGCAGCTTAGCTTCAGTGAACACTGAAGCTTTCTTT. It translates to CASSLASVNTEAFF.

The chain links TRBV15 to TRBJ1-6; D perhaps matches TRBD1 (5 bases). Per the germline V gene, CDR1 is LNHNV and CDR2 is YYDKDF (reference sequence). V was trimmed by 2 bases and J by 9 bases, leaving 11 bases between them. This CDR3 spans 14 amino acids. CDR3 sequence reads: CATSRRQIGSPLHF. CDR3 in DNA: TGTGCCACCAGCAGACGACAGATAGGTTCACCCCTCCACTTT.

The V gene is TRBV7-2, the J gene TRBJ1-5; 9 positions match TRBD1. CDR3 length equals 15 residues. The V segment lost 5 bases and the J segment 4 bases; nucleotides outside the gene matches: 6. Germline CDR1 reads SGHTA; CDR2 reads FQGNSA. CDR3 DNA sequence: TGTGCCAGCAGCGTAAACAGGGGGCCTAATCAGCCCCAGCATTTT. Translation gives CASSVNRGPNQPQHF.

The chain links TRBV10-3 to TRBJ1-2, with 7 bases aligning to TRBD1. The germline gives CDR1 ENHRY, CDR2 SYGVKD. Germline trimming cut 5 bases from V and 5 bases from J; bases unmatched to any gene: 8. This CDR3 region has 14 residues. Written as DNA, the CDR3 is TGTGCCATCAGTAACCGGGACAGTCGATATGGCTACACCTTC. This encodes CAISNRDSRYGYTF.

The chain joins TRBV29-1 to TRBJ1-5; 8 nucleotides align to TRBD1. This CDR3 is 14 amino acids long. Germline-derived CDR1 and CDR2 are SQVTM and ANQGSEA. The V segment lost 5 bases and the J segment 1 base; nucleotides outside the gene matches: 4. The CDR3 DNA reads as TGCAGCGTTCTGACAGGGGCGAGCAATCAGCCCCAGCATTTT. Protein: CSVLTGASNQPQHF.

This chain uses TRBV19 with TRBJ2-1; 7 bases map to TRBD2. The CDR3 length is 15 residues. Germline V lookup: CDR1 LNHDA, CDR2 SQIVND (reference sequence). V trimming: 2 bases; J trimming: 6 bases; junction bases outside the gene matches: 7. The DNA of the CDR3 is TGTGCCAGTAGTATATCGGGGGGACTCGGCAATGAGCAGTTCTTC. Amino acid sequence: CASSISGGLGNEQFF. The variable domain in full, with the rest retrieved from reference TRBV19 and TRBJ2-1, is DGGITQSPKYLFRKEGQNVTLSCEQNLNHDAMYWYRQDPGQGLRLIYYSQIVNDFQKGDIAEGYSVSREKKESFPLTVTSAQKNPTAFYLCASSISGGLGNEQFFGPGTRLTVL.

J is TRBJ1-3 and V is TRBV2, with D uncertain. The V end lost 7 bases, the J end lost 0 bases, and 13 bases lay between the germline ends. Looked up from germline, CDR1 is SNHLY and CDR2 is FYNNEI. The CDR3 extends over 15 amino acids. The CDR3 DNA follows: TGTGCCAGCACCCTACACGTTGCCTCTGGAAACACCATATATTTT. Encoded protein: CASTLHVASGNTIYF.

CDR3 protein: CASSPSRTAGNTIYF. CDR3 DNA sequence: TGTGCCAGCAGTCCATCTCGGACTGCCGGAAACACCATATATTTT. The J gene is TRBJ1-3, the V gene TRBV6-1; no firm D call. Looked up from germline, CDR1 is MNHNS and CDR2 is SASEGT. V was clipped by 5 bases and J by 4 bases, with 15 bases between them. The CDR3 is 15 amino acids.

The CDR3 DNA reads as TGTGCCAGCAGCTCCCCGACTAGTGACAATGAGCAGTTCTTC. This codes for CASSSPTSDNEQFF. J is TRBJ2-1 and V is TRBV5-4; a possible D gene is TRBD2 (6 bases). Germline CDR1 and CDR2: SGHNT and YYREEE (reference sequence). The CDR3 consists of 14 residues. V was clipped by 3 bases and J by 5 bases, with 12 bases between them.